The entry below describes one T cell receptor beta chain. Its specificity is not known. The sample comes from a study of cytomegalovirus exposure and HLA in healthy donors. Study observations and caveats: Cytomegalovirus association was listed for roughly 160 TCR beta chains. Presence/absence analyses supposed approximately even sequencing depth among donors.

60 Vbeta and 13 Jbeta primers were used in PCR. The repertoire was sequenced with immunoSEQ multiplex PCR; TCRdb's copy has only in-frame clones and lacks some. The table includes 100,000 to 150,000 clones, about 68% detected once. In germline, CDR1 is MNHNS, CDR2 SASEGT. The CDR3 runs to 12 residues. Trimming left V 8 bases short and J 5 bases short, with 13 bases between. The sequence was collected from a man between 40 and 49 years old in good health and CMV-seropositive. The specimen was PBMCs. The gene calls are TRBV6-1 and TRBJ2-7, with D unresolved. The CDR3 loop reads CASQLGFDEQYF. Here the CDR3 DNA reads TGTGCCAGCCAACTCGGGTTCGACGAGCAGTACTTC.